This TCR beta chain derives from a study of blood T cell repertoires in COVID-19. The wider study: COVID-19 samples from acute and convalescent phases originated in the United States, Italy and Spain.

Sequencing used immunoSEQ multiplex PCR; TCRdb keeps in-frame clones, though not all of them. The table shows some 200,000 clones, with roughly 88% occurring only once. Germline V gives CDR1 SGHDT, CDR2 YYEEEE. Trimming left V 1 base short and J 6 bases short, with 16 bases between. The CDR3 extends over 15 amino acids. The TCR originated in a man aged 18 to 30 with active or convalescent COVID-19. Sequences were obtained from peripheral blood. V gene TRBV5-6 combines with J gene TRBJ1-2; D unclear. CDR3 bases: TGTGCCAGCAGCTTGAGGTTTGCGGGAACGCATGGCTACACCTTC. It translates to CASSLRFAGTHGYTF.